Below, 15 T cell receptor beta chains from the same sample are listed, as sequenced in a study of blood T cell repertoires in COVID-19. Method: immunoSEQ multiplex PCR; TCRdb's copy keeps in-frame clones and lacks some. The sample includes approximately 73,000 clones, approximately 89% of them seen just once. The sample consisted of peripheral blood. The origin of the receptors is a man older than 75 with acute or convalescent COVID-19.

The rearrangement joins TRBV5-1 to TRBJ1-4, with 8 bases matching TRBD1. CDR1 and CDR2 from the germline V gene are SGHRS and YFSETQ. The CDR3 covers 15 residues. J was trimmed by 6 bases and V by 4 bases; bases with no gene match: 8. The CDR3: CASSLWTGRDEKLFF. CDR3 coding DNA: TGCGCCAGCAGCCTTTGGACAGGGAGGGATGAAAAACTGTTTTTT.

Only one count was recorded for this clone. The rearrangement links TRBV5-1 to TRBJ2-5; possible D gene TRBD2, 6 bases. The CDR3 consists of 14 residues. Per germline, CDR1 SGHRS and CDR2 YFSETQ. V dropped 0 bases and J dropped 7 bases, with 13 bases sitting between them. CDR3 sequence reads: CASSLETVGGTQYF. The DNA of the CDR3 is TGCGCCAGCAGCTTGGAGACAGTGGGGGGGACCCAGTACTTC.

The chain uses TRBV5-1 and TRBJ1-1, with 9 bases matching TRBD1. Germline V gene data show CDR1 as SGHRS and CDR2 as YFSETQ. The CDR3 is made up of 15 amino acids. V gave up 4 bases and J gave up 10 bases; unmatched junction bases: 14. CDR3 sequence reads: CASSLASGQGFGAFF. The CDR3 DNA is TGCGCCAGCAGCCTGGCGTCGGGACAGGGTTTCGGAGCTTTCTTT.

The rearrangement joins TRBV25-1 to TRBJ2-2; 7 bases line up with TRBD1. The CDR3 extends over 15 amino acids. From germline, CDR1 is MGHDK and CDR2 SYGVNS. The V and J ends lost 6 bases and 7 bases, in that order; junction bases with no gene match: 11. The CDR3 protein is CASRATGFAGGELFF. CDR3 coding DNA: TGTGCCAGCAGGGCGACAGGGTTTGCTGGCGGGGAGCTGTTTTTT.

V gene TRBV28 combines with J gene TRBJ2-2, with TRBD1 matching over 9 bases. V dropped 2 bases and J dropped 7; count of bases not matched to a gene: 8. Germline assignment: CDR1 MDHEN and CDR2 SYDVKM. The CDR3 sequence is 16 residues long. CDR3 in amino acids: CASSLNYRGRNGELFF. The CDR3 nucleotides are TGTGCCAGCAGTTTAAACTACAGGGGGCGGAACGGGGAGCTGTTTTTT.

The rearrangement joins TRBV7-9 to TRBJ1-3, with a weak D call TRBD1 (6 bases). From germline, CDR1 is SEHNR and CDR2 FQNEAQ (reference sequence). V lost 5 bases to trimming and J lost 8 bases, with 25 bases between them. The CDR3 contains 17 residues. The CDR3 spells CASSPATGGLLGDTIYF. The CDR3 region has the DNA TGTGCCAGCAGCCCTGCGACAGGAGGCCTCTTGGGGGACACCATATATTTT.

The CDR3 region has the DNA TGTGCCAGCAGCTTAGATCTGGGGGGGGGCACTAATGAGCAGTTCTTC. It encodes CASSLDLGGGTNEQFF. The rearrangement joins TRBV11-3 to TRBJ2-1; tentative D call: TRBD2 (7 bases). Trimming left V 0 bases short and J 7 bases short, with 16 bases between. Germline V CDR1 and CDR2: SGHNT, YENEEA. The CDR3 has 16 residues.

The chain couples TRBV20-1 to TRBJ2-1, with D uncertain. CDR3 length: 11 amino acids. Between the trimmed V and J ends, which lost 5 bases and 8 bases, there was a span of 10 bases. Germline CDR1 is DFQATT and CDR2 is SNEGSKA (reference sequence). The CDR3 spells CSASPLDEQFF. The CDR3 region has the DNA TGCAGTGCTTCCCCCCTCGATGAGCAGTTCTTC.

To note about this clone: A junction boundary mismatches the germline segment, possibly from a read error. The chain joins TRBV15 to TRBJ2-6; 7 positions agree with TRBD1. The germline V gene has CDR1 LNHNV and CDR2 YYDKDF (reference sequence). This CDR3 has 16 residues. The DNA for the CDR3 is TGTGCCACCAGCCGAGAGACAGGGATCAGGGCCAACGTCCTGACTTTC. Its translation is CATSRETGIRANVLTF.

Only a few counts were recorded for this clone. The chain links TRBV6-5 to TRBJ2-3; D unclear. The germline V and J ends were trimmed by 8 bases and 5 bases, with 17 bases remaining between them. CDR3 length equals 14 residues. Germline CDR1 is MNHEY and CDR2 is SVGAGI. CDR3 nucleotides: TGTGCCAGCCGCCCCCGGCAGGTCGAAGATACGCAGTATTTT. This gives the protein CASRPRQVEDTQYF.

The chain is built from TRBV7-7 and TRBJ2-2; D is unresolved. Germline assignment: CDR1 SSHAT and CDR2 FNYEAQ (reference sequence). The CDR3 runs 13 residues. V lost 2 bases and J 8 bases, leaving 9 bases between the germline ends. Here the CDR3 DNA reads TGTGCCAGCAGCTTACTAGTGACGGGGGAGCTGTTTTTT. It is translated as CASSLLVTGELFF.

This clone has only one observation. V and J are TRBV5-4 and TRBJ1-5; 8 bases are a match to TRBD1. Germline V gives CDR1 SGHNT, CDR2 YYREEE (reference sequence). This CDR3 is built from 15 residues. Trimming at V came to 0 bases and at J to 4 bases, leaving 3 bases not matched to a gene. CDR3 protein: CASSLGTGKNQPQHF. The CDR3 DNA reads TGTGCCAGCAGCTTGGGGACAGGGAAGAATCAGCCCCAGCATTTT. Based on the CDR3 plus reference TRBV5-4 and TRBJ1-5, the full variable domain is ETGVTQSPTHLIKTRGQQVTLRCSSQSGHNTVSWYQQALGQGPQFIFQYYREEENGRGNFPPRFSGLQFPNYSSELNVNALELDDSALYLCASSLGTGKNQPQHFGDGTRLSIL.

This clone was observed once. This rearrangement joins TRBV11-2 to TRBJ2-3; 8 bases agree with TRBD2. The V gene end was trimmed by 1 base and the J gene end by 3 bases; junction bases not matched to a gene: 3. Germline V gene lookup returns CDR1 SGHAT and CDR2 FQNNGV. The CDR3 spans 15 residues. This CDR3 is CASSLVAGPTDTQYF. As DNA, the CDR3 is TGTGCCAGCAGCTTAGTAGCGGGACCTACAGATACGCAGTATTTT.

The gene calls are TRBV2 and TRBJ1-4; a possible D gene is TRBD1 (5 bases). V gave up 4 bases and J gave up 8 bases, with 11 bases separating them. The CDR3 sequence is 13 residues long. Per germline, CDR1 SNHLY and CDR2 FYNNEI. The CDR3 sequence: CASSGQGREKLFF. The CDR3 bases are TGTGCCAGCAGTGGGCAGGGCAGGGAAAAACTGTTTTTT. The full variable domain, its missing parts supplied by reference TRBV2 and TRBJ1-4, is EPEVTQTPSHQVTQMGQEVILRCVPISNHLYFYWYRQILGQKVEFLVSFYNNEISEKSEIFDDQFSVERPDGSNFTLKIRSTKLEDSAMYFCASSGQGREKLFFGSGTQLSVL.

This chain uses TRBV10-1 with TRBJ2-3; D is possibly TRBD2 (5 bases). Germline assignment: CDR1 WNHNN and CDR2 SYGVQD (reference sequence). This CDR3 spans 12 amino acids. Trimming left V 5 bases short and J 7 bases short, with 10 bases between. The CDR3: CASSPGRNTQYF. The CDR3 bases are TGCGCCAGCAGTCCTGGGAGAAATACGCAGTATTTT.